Below are 19 T cell receptor beta chains sequenced from a single sample in a study of blood T cell repertoires in COVID-19. Assay used: immunoSEQ multiplex PCR; TCRdb lists only in-frame clones, some missing. The sample contains about 330,000 clones, approximately 88% of which appear only once. Input material: peripheral blood. The source is a man younger than 35 who had recovered from COVID-19.

The chain recombines TRBV29-1 with TRBJ2-7, with 11 bases lining up with TRBD2. Germline V gene lookup returns CDR1 SQVTM and CDR2 ANQGSEA. The CDR3 consists of 18 residues. The V segment lost 3 bases and the J segment 4 bases; nucleotides outside the gene matches: 17. CDR3 sequence (DNA): TGCAGCGTTGAGGTGGGGTTGACTAGCGGGGCCGACGCGTACGAGCAGTACTTC. It is translated as CSVEVGLTSGADAYEQYF.

The gene calls are TRBV3-1 (or the pseudogene TRBV3-2) and TRBJ2-2; 9 bases align to TRBD2. The CDR3 runs to 17 residues. The V and J ends lost 3 bases and 5 bases, in that order; junction bases with no gene match: 10. The germline gives CDR1 LGHDT, CDR2 YNNKEL (reference sequence). The CDR3 DNA is TGTGCCAGCAGCCATGCTCCTAGCGGGATGAGGACCGGGGAGCTGTTTTTT. Protein sequence: CASSHAPSGMRTGELFF.

Here the CDR3 reads CSASPDRGQTEAFF. Written as DNA, the CDR3 is TGCAGTGCTAGTCCGGACAGGGGGCAGACTGAAGCTTTCTTT. The chain links TRBV20-1 to TRBJ1-1, with 11 nucleotides matching TRBD1. V shed 3 bases, J shed 5 bases, and the junction held 5 bases outside the gene matches. The CDR3 runs 14 residues. Germline V lookup: CDR1 DFQATT, CDR2 SNEGSKA (reference sequence).

This rearrangement joins TRBV19 to TRBJ2-1, with 13 positions matching TRBD2. Trimming cost V 3 bases and J 3 bases; bases outside gene matches: 5. The CDR3 loop spans 17 amino acids. CDR1 is LNHDA and CDR2 is SQIVND in the germline V gene (reference sequence). This CDR3 is CASSIGGTSGVYNEQFF. The CDR3 nucleotides read TGTGCCAGTAGTATTGGCGGGACTAGCGGGGTCTACAATGAGCAGTTCTTC. Drawing the rest from reference TRBV19 and TRBJ2-1, the complete variable domain is DGGITQSPKYLFRKEGQNVTLSCEQNLNHDAMYWYRQDPGQGLRLIYYSQIVNDFQKGDIAEGYSVSREKKESFPLTVTSAQKNPTAFYLCASSIGGTSGVYNEQFFGPGTRLTVL.

The CDR3 loop reads CASSTGQEERLFF. CDR3 DNA sequence: TGCGCCAGCAGCACCGGACAGGAGGAGAGACTGTTTTTT. The V call is TRBV5-1, the J call TRBJ1-4; 7 positions match TRBD1. The germline V gene has CDR1 SGHRS and CDR2 YFSETQ. Unmatched junction bases numbered 10, after V lost 4 bases and J lost 13 bases. The CDR3 loop spans 13 amino acids.

CDR3 loop: CASGSGLKSYEQYF. CDR3 bases: TGTGCCAGCGGATCGGGACTGAAATCCTACGAGCAGTACTTC. This rearrangement joins TRBV27 to TRBJ2-7; a possible D gene is TRBD2 (6 bases). CDR3 length: 14 residues. The V end was cut by 8 bases, the J end by 1 base, with 15 bases between. Germline assignment: CDR1 MNHEY and CDR2 SMNVEV (reference sequence).

The chain is built from TRBV30 and TRBJ1-1, with no clear D. Germline lookup yields CDR1 GTSNPN and CDR2 SVGIG (reference sequence). The CDR3 is 11 amino acids. With 2 bases removed from V and 11 bases from J, the gap between germline ends came to 12 bases. Written as DNA, the CDR3 is TGTGCCTGGAGTCGAGTAACTCGGGCTTTCTTT. This encodes CAWSRVTRAFF.

The V call is TRBV30, the J call TRBJ2-1; TRBD2 agrees at 8 bases. The germline CDR1 and CDR2 sequences are GTSNPN and SVGIG (reference sequence). The junction had 10 bases not matched to a gene; V was cut back by 2 bases and J by 4 bases. The CDR3 runs to 16 residues. The CDR3 bases are TGTGCCTGGAGTACCGAGCCGGGGGGGGGATACAATGAGCAGTTCTTC. Translation: CAWSTEPGGGYNEQFF.

The rearrangement links TRBV7-2 to TRBJ2-6; tentative D call: TRBD2 (5 bases). Germline CDR1 and CDR2: SGHTA and FQGNSA. This CDR3 region has 17 residues. V gave up 3 bases and J gave up 4 bases, with 16 bases separating them. The CDR3 protein is CASSFGVISVGANVLTF. As DNA, the CDR3 is TGTGCCAGCAGCTTTGGGGTAATTAGCGTAGGGGCCAACGTCCTGACTTTC.

The table lists this clone with a count of one. The chain has TRBV27 and TRBJ1-3, with D unresolved. Germline CDR1 reads MNHEY; CDR2 reads SMNVEV (reference sequence). The CDR3 has 15 amino acids. V lost 4 bases and J lost 0, with 10 bases in between. CDR3 loop: CASSSGPYSGNTIYF. As DNA, the CDR3 is TGTGCCAGCAGTTCTGGGCCTTACTCTGGAAACACCATATATTTT.

This clone was detected only a few times. The rearrangement joins TRBV30 to TRBJ2-3; D is perhaps TRBD2 (6 bases). Looked up from germline, CDR1 is GTSNPN and CDR2 is SVGIG (reference sequence). V gave up 3 bases and J gave up 6 bases, with 10 bases separating them. The CDR3 is 12 residues long. CDR3 DNA sequence: TGTGCCTGGAGCAAGGGGAGGGATACGCAGTATTTT. It yields the protein CAWSKGRDTQYF. Together with reference TRBV30 and TRBJ2-3, the CDR3 gives the full variable domain: SQTIHQWPATLVQPVGSPLSLECTVEGTSNPNLYWYRQAAGRGLQLLFYSVGIGQISSEVPQNLSASRPQDRQFILSSKKLLLSDSGFYLCAWSKGRDTQYFGPGTRLTVL.

This clone came up once. This sequence joins TRBV29-1 and TRBJ2-7; no definite D call. This CDR3 region has 13 residues. Germline V gene sequence: CDR1 SQVTM, CDR2 ANQGSEA. V dropped 0 bases and J dropped 2 bases, with 8 bases sitting between them. CDR3 amino acids: CSVEDLSTYEQYF. For the CDR3, the DNA is TGCAGCGTTGAAGATCTGAGCACCTACGAGCAGTACTTC.

The V call is TRBV6-2 or TRBV6-3, the J call TRBJ2-3; no clear D gene. The V end was cut by 0 bases, the J end by 3 bases, with 7 bases between. Germline values: CDR1 MNHEY, CDR2 SVGEGT. The CDR3 is made up of 14 amino acids. The CDR3 loop is CASSYSAATDTQYF. The CDR3 region has the DNA TGTGCCAGCAGTTACTCCGCGGCAACAGATACGCAGTATTTT.

The chain carries TRBV24-1 and TRBJ2-1; 9 nucleotides align to TRBD2. CDR1 and CDR2 (germline): KGHDR, SFDVKD. V trimming: 4 bases; J trimming: 8 bases; junction bases outside the gene matches: 14. This CDR3 spans 17 amino acids. This CDR3 is CATSDPSRGGLVHEQFF. CDR3 sequence (DNA): TGTGCCACCAGTGACCCGTCGCGGGGGGGGCTAGTACATGAGCAGTTCTTC.

This sequence joins TRBV5-1 and TRBJ2-3, with D perhaps TRBD1 (5 bases). Germline V lookup: CDR1 SGHRS, CDR2 YFSETQ. CDR3 length equals 14 residues. Trimming left V 2 bases short and J 2 bases short, with 9 bases between. The CDR3 region has the DNA TGCGCCAGCAGCTTACAGGATATCACAGATACGCAGTATTTT. Residues: CASSLQDITDTQYF.

The J gene is TRBJ1-4, the V gene TRBV7-9; no firm D call. The V gene's germline CDR1 is SEHNR and CDR2 FQNEAQ (reference sequence). V was clipped by 1 base and J by 6 bases, with 9 bases between them. CDR3 length: 14 residues. The CDR3, as DNA: TGTGCCAGCAGCTTAGGTTCCAGTGATGAAAAACTGTTTTTT. It specifies CASSLGSSDEKLFF.

V usage is TRBV3-1 (or the pseudogene TRBV3-2) and J usage is TRBJ2-7; D unclear. The CDR3 length is 13 residues. CDR1 is LGHDT, CDR2 YNNKEL, per germline (reference sequence). Trimming took 1 base from V and 4 from J, leaving 8 bases between them. The CDR3 region has the DNA TGTGCCAGCAGCCAAGTACTACTTTACGAGCAGTACTTC. This codes for CASSQVLLYEQYF.

This chain links TRBV5-1 with TRBJ2-2; D is ambiguous. Trimming removed 0 bases at V and 6 bases at J, with 12 bases between. This CDR3 spans 15 amino acids. Germline lookup yields CDR1 SGHRS and CDR2 YFSETQ. CDR3: CASSLVASYAGELFF. In DNA, the CDR3 is TGCGCCAGCAGCTTGGTTGCCAGTTACGCCGGGGAGCTGTTTTTT.

The chain combines TRBV18 with TRBJ2-7; 11 bases map to TRBD1. J lost 3 bases, V lost 3 bases, and 4 bases had no gene match. Germline assignment: CDR1 KGHSH and CDR2 LQKENI. CDR3 size: 15 residues. CDR3 residues: CASSPGQGAFYEQYF. The DNA of the CDR3 is TGTGCCAGCTCACCCGGACAGGGGGCCTTCTACGAGCAGTACTTC. The full variable domain, in which reference TRBV18 and TRBJ2-7 provide the parts outside the CDR3, is NAGVMQNPRHLVRRRGQEARLRCSPMKGHSHVYWYRQLPEEGLKFMVYLQKENIIDESGMPKERFSAEFPKEGPSILRIQQVVRGDSAAYFCASSPGQGAFYEQYFGPGTRLTVT.